The sample holds one count of the clone carrying this T cell receptor (beta chain). Profiled with immunoSEQ multiplex PCR; TCRdb holds only in-frame clones, not every one. The data hold approximately 62,000 clones, with 80% to 90% observed a single time. CDR3 length: 17 residues. Germline CDR1 is SGHAT and CDR2 is FQDESV (reference sequence). Trimming took 4 bases from V and 4 from J; bases not matched to a gene: 11. This specimen comes from a study of blood T cell repertoires in COVID-19. Overall study context: From the United States, Italy and Spain came samples of acute and convalescent COVID-19. From T cells, B-cell-depleted T cells, or PBMCs came the material, which was cDNA or gDNA.

The TCR originated in a man aged 60 to 75 with acute or convalescent COVID-19. The specimen sequenced was peripheral blood. This chain joins TRBV11-1 and TRBJ1-3; 9 nucleotides line up with TRBD1. CDR3 residues: CASSSAFGTGPGNTIYF. CDR3 nucleotide sequence: TGTGCCAGCAGCTCAGCCTTCGGGACAGGGCCAGGAAACACCATATATTTT.